The rows below give T cell receptor beta chains drawn from one sample of a study of OX40 agonist ivuxolimab in advanced cancers. Sequenced by immunoSEQ multiplex PCR; TCRdb stores in-frame clones only, minus some. The repertoire includes 65,000 to 70,000 clones, around four fifths of them detected once, and approximately 0.4% sits in the top ten. The material sequenced was CD4+ or CD8+ T cells sorted from blood, taken in a trial of the OX40 agonist ivuxolimab. These receptors were collected from an adult with an advanced solid tumor such as melanoma, head and neck, liver or kidney cancer. Both conserved end residues are part of each CDR3. The order of the fields is D gene, V gene, J gene, CDR3 protein. A D gene is named only where the DNA matches it firmly.

D gene: .
V gene: TRBV28
J gene: TRBJ1-1
CDR3 protein: CASSQSPGTQKAFF

D gene: .
V gene: TRBV18
J gene: TRBJ2-5
CDR3 protein: CASSPGVETQYF

D gene: TRBD1
V gene: TRBV7-2
J gene: TRBJ2-1
CDR3 protein: CASSSTGNEQFF

D gene: TRBD1
V gene: TRBV28
J gene: TRBJ1-1
CDR3 protein: CASSPLGDRGRNTEAFF

D gene: .
V gene: TRBV11-2
J gene: TRBJ2-3
CDR3 protein: CASSRRKGMSTDTQYF

D gene: .
V gene: TRBV20-1
J gene: TRBJ1-1
CDR3 protein: CSASNTEAFF

D gene: TRBD2
V gene: TRBV19
J gene: TRBJ2-5
CDR3 protein: CASSIGSGIQEETQYF

D gene: TRBD2
V gene: TRBV11-1
J gene: TRBJ2-1
CDR3 protein: CASSPVAGEQFF

D gene: .
V gene: TRBV27
J gene: TRBJ2-7
CDR3 protein: CASSFREETYEQYF

D gene: .
V gene: TRBV28
J gene: TRBJ1-5
CDR3 protein: CASSLGKQHF

D gene: .
V gene: TRBV5-1
J gene: TRBJ2-5
CDR3 protein: CASSLVQGRETQYF

D gene: .
V gene: TRBV7-2
J gene: TRBJ1-1
CDR3 protein: CASSLVVNTEAFF

D gene: TRBD1
V gene: TRBV6-5
J gene: TRBJ2-1
CDR3 protein: CASRSQGEEQFF

D gene: .
V gene: TRBV28
J gene: TRBJ2-4
CDR3 protein: CASSPSPGVWKMVKAKNIQYF

D gene: .
V gene: TRBV11-3
J gene: TRBJ2-5
CDR3 protein: CASSLKWRETQYF

D gene: .
V gene: TRBV5-6
J gene: TRBJ2-7
CDR3 protein: CASSPGWGEVFYEQYF

D gene: TRBD2
V gene: TRBV10-2
J gene: TRBJ2-7
CDR3 protein: CASSLLLAGTYEQYF

D gene: TRBD2
V gene: TRBV12-5
J gene: TRBJ2-3
CDR3 protein: CASGLVRTSGTTDTQYF

D gene: .
V gene: TRBV11-2
J gene: TRBJ1-4
CDR3 protein: CASSLGLGARKLFF

D gene: .
V gene: TRBV4-2
J gene: TRBJ1-2
CDR3 protein: CASSQDGRGGYGYTF

D gene: .
V gene: TRBV5-1
J gene: TRBJ1-6
CDR3 protein: CASSLDGKKNSPLHF

D gene: .
V gene: TRBV15
J gene: TRBJ2-3
CDR3 protein: CATSREASPDTQYF

D gene: TRBD2
V gene: TRBV27
J gene: TRBJ2-3
CDR3 protein: CASSNAIAGGRADTQYF

D gene: TRBD2
V gene: TRBV7-2
J gene: TRBJ2-3
CDR3 protein: CASSLDGQSASGGTDTQYF

D gene: TRBD2
V gene: TRBV9
J gene: TRBJ2-3
CDR3 protein: CASSGGLAGSVSTDTQYF